The 21 T cell receptor beta chains below were found in one sample sequenced in a study of PD-1 blockade in classical Hodgkin lymphoma. Clones were read by immunoSEQ multiplex PCR, and TCRdb kept only the in-frame ones, dropping some. The sample includes 30,000 to 40,000 clones, more than 85% of them seen just once. Time point specified: newly diagnosed, previously untreated cHL patient sample. Starting with thawed PBMCs, CD4+ T cells were purified by magnetic negative selection. The sequencing input was CD4+ T cells from blood. The receptors here all came from a human donor with classical Hodgkin lymphoma.

The rearrangement links TRBV19 to TRBJ1-5; 9 bases are shared with TRBD1. The V segment lost 3 bases and the J segment 4 bases; nucleotides outside the gene matches: 1. Looked up from germline, CDR1 is LNHDA and CDR2 is SQIVND (reference sequence). The length of the CDR3 is 14 residues. CDR3 sequence: CASSMGTGNQPQHF. The CDR3 DNA is TGTGCCAGTAGTATGGGGACAGGGAATCAGCCCCAGCATTTT.

The chain has TRBV6-1 and TRBJ1-6; TRBD1 is a possible D gene (5 bases). CDR1 is MNHNS, CDR2 SASEGT, per germline. V was pared by 2 bases and J by 7 bases, with 12 bases between. The CDR3 spans 15 residues. The CDR3 loop reads CASSEFGAENSPLHF. CDR3 coding DNA: TGTGCCAGCAGTGAATTCGGGGCAGAGAATTCACCCCTCCACTTT.

This chain uses TRBV15 with TRBJ1-1; 7 bases map to TRBD1. This CDR3 has 14 amino acids. V lost 5 bases, J lost 5 bases, and 8 bases stayed unmatched. Germline V gene data show CDR1 as LNHNV and CDR2 as YYDKDF (reference sequence). The CDR3 protein is CATSVNRGGTEAFF. The CDR3 DNA is TGTGCCACCAGCGTTAACAGGGGTGGAACTGAAGCTTTCTTT.

The J gene is TRBJ2-1, the V gene TRBV7-2; 8 bases are a match to TRBD1. The CDR3 extends over 15 amino acids. Looked up from germline, CDR1 is SGHTA and CDR2 is FQGNSA. V was pared by 4 bases and J by 0 bases, with 2 bases of the junction left unmatched. The CDR3 bases are TGTGCCAGCAGCTGGACAGGGTCCTCCTACAATGAGCAGTTCTTC. Amino acids: CASSWTGSSYNEQFF. Full variable domain (remainder filled in from reference TRBV7-2 and TRBJ2-1): GAGVSQSPSNKVTEKGKDVELRCDPISGHTALYWYRQSLGQGLEFLIYFQGNSAPDKSGLPSDRFSAERTGGSVSTLTIQRTQQEDSAVYLCASSWTGSSYNEQFFGPGTRLTVL.

In its sample, this clone was seen a few times. CDR3 sequence (DNA): TGTGCCAGCAGCTTACTTCGACCGATTGGGGGAACTGGAAACACCATATATTTT. It is translated as CASSLLRPIGGTGNTIYF. V gene TRBV7-2 combines with J gene TRBJ1-3; D may be TRBD1 (5 bases). Germline CDR1 reads SGHTA; CDR2 reads FQGNSA. The CDR3 loop spans 18 amino acids. V lost 2 bases to trimming and J lost 2 bases, with 19 bases between them.

The chain recombines TRBV5-6 with TRBJ2-7; D remains ambiguous. The CDR3 covers 14 residues. Germline loops: CDR1 SGHDT, CDR2 YYEEEE. Trimming took 5 bases from V and 2 from J, leaving 14 bases between them. CDR3 sequence reads: CASRKVVGTYEQYF. The CDR3 DNA reads TGTGCCAGCAGAAAGGTAGTAGGAACCTACGAGCAGTACTTC.

This chain joins TRBV27 and TRBJ1-5; 10 positions match TRBD1. The CDR3 consists of 20 residues. Trimming removed 3 bases from V and 5 bases from J; junction bases left unmatched: 19. Per germline, CDR1 MNHEY and CDR2 SMNVEV (reference sequence). This chain's CDR3 is CASSLWVPGQGLTGDQPQHF. For the CDR3, the DNA is TGTGCCAGCAGTTTGTGGGTCCCGGGACAGGGGCTGACGGGTGATCAGCCCCAGCATTTT.

The gene calls are TRBV7-3 and TRBJ2-3; the match to TRBD2 covers 7 bases. This CDR3 spans 13 amino acids. CDR1 and CDR2 from the germline V gene are SGHTA and FQGTGA. The V segment lost 6 bases and the J segment 1 base; nucleotides outside the gene matches: 1. The CDR3: CASRGGGTDTQYF. The CDR3 DNA sequence: TGTGCCAGCAGGGGAGGGGGCACAGATACGCAGTATTTT. The whole variable domain, remainder taken from reference TRBV7-3 and TRBJ2-3, is GAGVSQTPSNKVTEKGKYVELRCDPISGHTALYWYRQSLGQGPEFLIYFQGTGAADDSGLPNDRFFAVRPEGSVSTLKIQRTERGDSAVYLCASRGGGTDTQYFGPGTRLTVL.

V and J are TRBV19 and TRBJ1-2, with D maybe TRBD1 (5 bases). The CDR3 is made up of 17 amino acids. V lost 7 bases, J lost 4 bases, and 25 bases lay in between. Germline V gene lookup returns CDR1 LNHDA and CDR2 SQIVND (reference sequence). CDR3: CASMVIGTGRSSYGYTF. As DNA, the CDR3 is TGTGCCAGTATGGTGATCGGTACAGGTCGCAGTTCCTATGGCTACACCTTC.

The rearrangement uses TRBV28 and TRBJ2-3; TRBD2 agrees at 12 bases. The CDR3 is made up of 16 amino acids. The germline V gene has CDR1 MDHEN and CDR2 SYDVKM. The V gene end was trimmed by 5 bases and the J gene end by 5 bases; junction bases not matched to a gene: 8. The CDR3 DNA follows: TGTGCCAGCAGTCCCCGGCTAGCGGGAGGGGGAGATACGCAGTATTTT. Amino acids: CASSPRLAGGGDTQYF.

The rearrangement links TRBV29-1 to TRBJ2-7; 7 positions match TRBD1. Germline V gene data show CDR1 as SQVTM and CDR2 as ANQGSEA. Losses at the gene ends were 3 bases for V and 0 bases for J; bases not matched to a gene: 8. The CDR3 loop spans 15 amino acids. The CDR3 reads CSVEYRGHYSYEQYF. DNA for the CDR3: TGCAGCGTTGAGTACAGGGGCCACTACTCCTACGAGCAGTACTTC.

J is TRBJ1-5 and V is TRBV15, with D possibly TRBD1 on 6 matching bases. Looked up from germline, CDR1 is LNHNV and CDR2 is YYDKDF (reference sequence). The CDR3 totals 14 residues. With 8 bases removed from V and 3 bases from J, the gap between germline ends came to 14 bases. CDR3 sequence: CATQWGGPNQPQHF. The CDR3 nucleotides are TGTGCCACCCAGTGGGGGGGCCCCAATCAGCCCCAGCATTTT.

The rearrangement joins TRBV7-2 to TRBJ2-5, with 8 bases aligning to TRBD2. The germline V gene encodes CDR1 SGHTA and CDR2 FQGNSA. The CDR3 loop spans 15 amino acids. The V and J ends lost 5 bases and 5 bases, in that order; junction bases with no gene match: 10. CDR3 loop: CASSTAGTRVETQYF. The CDR3 coding sequence is TGTGCCAGCAGCACGGCCGGGACTAGAGTCGAGACCCAGTACTTC.

The chain couples TRBV20-1 to TRBJ2-7; TRBD2 matches 8 bases. Germline assignment: CDR1 DFQATT and CDR2 SNEGSKA (reference sequence). The CDR3 runs to 11 residues. The CDR3 loop is CSALAGYEQYF. As DNA, the CDR3 is TGCTCAGCGCTAGCGGGCTACGAGCAGTACTTC.

V gene TRBV11-2 combines with J gene TRBJ2-3; D is possibly TRBD1 (6 bases). Trimming removed 3 bases at V and 5 bases at J, with 24 bases between. CDR1 is SGHAT, CDR2 FQNNGV, per germline. The CDR3 has 18 amino acids. The CDR3 DNA reads as TGTGCCAGCAGCTTGGGTTCTATGAGGGGGAAGTCACAAGATACGCAGTATTTT. Its translation: CASSLGSMRGKSQDTQYF.

The chain combines TRBV5-1 with TRBJ2-4; D assignment may be TRBD1 or TRBD2 (5 bases each). Germline V gene lookup returns CDR1 SGHRS and CDR2 YFSETQ. The CDR3 length is 20 residues. V shed 4 bases and J shed 1 base, with 27 bases lying between them. The CDR3 coding sequence is TGCGCCAGCAGCCCGAACGCGTGGGACGGAAACGCCTATGCCAAAAACATTCAGTACTTC. It specifies CASSPNAWDGNAYAKNIQYF.

This clone was recorded once. The chain recombines TRBV19 with TRBJ1-2; 10 bases map to TRBD1. The trim removed 2 bases at V and 6 bases at J, leaving 12 bases unmatched. The CDR3 is 17 amino acids. From germline, CDR1 is LNHDA and CDR2 SQIVND (reference sequence). The CDR3 reads CASSILRQGARGDGYTF. The CDR3 DNA is TGTGCCAGTAGTATACTAAGACAGGGGGCGCGGGGGGATGGCTACACCTTC. The variable domain in full, completed from reference TRBV19 and TRBJ1-2, reads DGGITQSPKYLFRKEGQNVTLSCEQNLNHDAMYWYRQDPGQGLRLIYYSQIVNDFQKGDIAEGYSVSREKKESFPLTVTSAQKNPTAFYLCASSILRQGARGDGYTFGSGTRLTVV.

The genes are TRBV18 and TRBJ2-1; 11 bases fit TRBD2. The CDR3 covers 16 residues. Losses at the gene ends were 6 bases for V and 3 bases for J; bases not matched to a gene: 7. Germline CDR1 reads KGHSH; CDR2 reads LQKENI. The CDR3: CASSPRLAGFYNEQFF. CDR3 coding DNA: TGTGCCAGCTCCCCAAGACTAGCGGGATTCTACAATGAGCAGTTCTTC. The full variable domain, in which reference TRBV18 and TRBJ2-1 provide the parts outside the CDR3, is NAGVMQNPRHLVRRRGQEARLRCSPMKGHSHVYWYRQLPEEGLKFMVYLQKENIIDESGMPKERFSAEFPKEGPSILRIQQVVRGDSAAYFCASSPRLAGFYNEQFFGPGTRLTVL.

This rearrangement joins TRBV6-5 to TRBJ2-3; no definite D call. This CDR3 contains 15 residues. Germline V CDR1 and CDR2: MNHEY, SVGAGI. V dropped 0 bases and J dropped 2 bases, with 9 bases sitting between them. The CDR3 here is CASSYSNRNTDTQYF. DNA of the CDR3: TGTGCCAGCAGTTACTCGAACAGAAACACAGATACGCAGTATTTT.

The chain carries TRBV6-1 and TRBJ2-7; 9 positions agree with TRBD1. Germline assignment: CDR1 MNHNS and CDR2 SASEGT. V lost 2 bases, J lost 3 bases, and 2 bases stayed unmatched. The CDR3 length is 14 residues. The CDR3, as DNA: TGTGCCAGCAGTGAACGACAGGGGGACTACGAGCAGTACTTC. As protein: CASSERQGDYEQYF.

This rearrangement joins TRBV2 to TRBJ2-7; TRBD1 aligns across 10 bases. Trimming took 4 bases from V and 6 from J; bases not matched to a gene: 12. This CDR3 contains 16 residues. Looked up from germline, CDR1 is SNHLY and CDR2 is FYNNEI. Here the CDR3 DNA reads TGTGCCAGCAGTGTCACCTCGGGACAGGGGCTCGCCGAGCAGTACTTC. This translates into CASSVTSGQGLAEQYF. The variable domain in full, completed from reference TRBV2 and TRBJ2-7, reads EPEVTQTPSHQVTQMGQEVILRCVPISNHLYFYWYRQILGQKVEFLVSFYNNEISEKSEIFDDQFSVERPDGSNFTLKIRSTKLEDSAMYFCASSVTSGQGLAEQYFGPGTRLTVT.